This TCR beta chain was identified during a study of cytomegalovirus exposure and HLA in healthy donors. This CDR3 spans 16 amino acids. CDR1 SGHDT and CDR2 YYEEEE come from the germline V gene. The junction had 7 bases not matched to a gene; V was cut back by 3 bases and J by 9 bases. Primers included in the PCR were 60 Vbeta and 13 Jbeta primers. The assay was immunoSEQ multiplex PCR, and TCRdb's table has in-frame clones only and misses some. The sample yields 150,000 to 200,000 clones, 80% to 90% seen once. The material sequenced was PBMCs. The receptor was isolated from a woman younger than 35 in good health and CMV-seronegative. The V call is TRBV5-6, the J call TRBJ2-1, with 15 positions matching TRBD2. CDR3 sequence: CASSWGTSGRPGEQFF. CDR3 bases: TGTGCCAGCAGCTGGGGGACTAGCGGGAGGCCAGGTGAGCAGTTCTTC.